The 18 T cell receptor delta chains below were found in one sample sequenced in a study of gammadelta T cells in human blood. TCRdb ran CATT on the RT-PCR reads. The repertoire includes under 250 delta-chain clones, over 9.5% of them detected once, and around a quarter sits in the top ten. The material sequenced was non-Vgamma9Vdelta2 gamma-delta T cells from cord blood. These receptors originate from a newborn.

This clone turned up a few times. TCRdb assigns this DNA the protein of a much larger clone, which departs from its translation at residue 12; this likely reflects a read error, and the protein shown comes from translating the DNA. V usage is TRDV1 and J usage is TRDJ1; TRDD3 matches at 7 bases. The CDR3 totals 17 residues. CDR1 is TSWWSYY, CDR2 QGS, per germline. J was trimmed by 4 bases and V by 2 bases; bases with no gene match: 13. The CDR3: CALGENPLLGYDDKLIF. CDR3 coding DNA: TGTGCTCTTGGGGAAAACCCCTTACTGGGGTATGACGATAAACTCATCTTT.

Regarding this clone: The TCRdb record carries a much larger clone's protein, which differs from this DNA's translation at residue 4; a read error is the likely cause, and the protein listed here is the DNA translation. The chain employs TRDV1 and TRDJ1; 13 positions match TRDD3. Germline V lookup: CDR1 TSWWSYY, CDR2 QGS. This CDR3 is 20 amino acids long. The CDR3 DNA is TGTGCTCTTGTGGAACTTTTCCTACTGGGGGATACGGGTGCTACCGATAAACTCATCTTT. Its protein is CALVELFLLGDTGATDKLIF.

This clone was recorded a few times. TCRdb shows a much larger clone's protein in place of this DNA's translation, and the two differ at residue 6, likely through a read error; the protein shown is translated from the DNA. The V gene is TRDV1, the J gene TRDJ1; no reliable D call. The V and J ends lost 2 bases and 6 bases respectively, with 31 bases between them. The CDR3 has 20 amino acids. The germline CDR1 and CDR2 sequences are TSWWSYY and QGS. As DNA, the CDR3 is TGTGCTCTTGGGGAATGGGCCCGCCCCCCCAGCCCACGCGGACCCTATAAACTCATCTTT. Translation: CALGEWARPPSPRGPYKLIF.

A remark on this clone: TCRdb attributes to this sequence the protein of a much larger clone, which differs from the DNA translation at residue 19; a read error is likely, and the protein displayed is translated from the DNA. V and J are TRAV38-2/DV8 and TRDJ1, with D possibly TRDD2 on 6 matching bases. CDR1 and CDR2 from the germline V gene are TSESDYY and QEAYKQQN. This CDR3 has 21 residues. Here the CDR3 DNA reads TGTGCTTATCGTCCAAGGCCTTCCGGCCGGGGAGTCCCCGTGTACACCGATAAACCCATCTTT. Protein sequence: CAYRPRPSGRGVPVYTDKPIF.

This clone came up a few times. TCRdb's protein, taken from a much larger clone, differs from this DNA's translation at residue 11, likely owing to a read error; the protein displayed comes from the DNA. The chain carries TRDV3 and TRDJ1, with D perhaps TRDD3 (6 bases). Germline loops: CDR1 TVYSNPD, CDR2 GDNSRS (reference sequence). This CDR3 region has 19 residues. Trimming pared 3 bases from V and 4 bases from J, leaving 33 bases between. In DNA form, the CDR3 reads TGTGCCTTAAGTCACCCTTTCCTGCCACCCAGATACGAGGGCGATAAACTCATCTTT. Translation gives CALSHPFLPPRYEGDKLIF.

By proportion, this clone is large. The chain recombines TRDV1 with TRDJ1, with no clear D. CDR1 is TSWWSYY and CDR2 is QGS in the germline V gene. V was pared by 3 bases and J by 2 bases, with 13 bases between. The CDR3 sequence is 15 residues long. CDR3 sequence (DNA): TGTGCTCTTGGGGATCCGCGGAGGTATACCGATAAACTCATCTTT. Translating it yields CALGDPRRYTDKLIF.

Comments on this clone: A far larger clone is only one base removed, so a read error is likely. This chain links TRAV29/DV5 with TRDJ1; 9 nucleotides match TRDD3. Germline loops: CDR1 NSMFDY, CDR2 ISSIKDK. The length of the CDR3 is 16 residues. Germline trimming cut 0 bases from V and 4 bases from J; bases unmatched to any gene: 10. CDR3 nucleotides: TGTGCAGCAAGCGTCGGCTGGGGGATCCCGCACGATAAACTCATCTTT. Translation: CAASVGWGIPHDKLIF. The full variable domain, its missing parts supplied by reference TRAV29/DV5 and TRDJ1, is DQQVKQNSPSLSVQEGRISILNCDYTNSMFDYFLWYKKYPAEGPTFLISISSIKDKNEDGRFTVFLNKSAKHLSLHIVPSQPGDSAVYFCAASVGWGIPHDKLIFGKGTRVTVEP.

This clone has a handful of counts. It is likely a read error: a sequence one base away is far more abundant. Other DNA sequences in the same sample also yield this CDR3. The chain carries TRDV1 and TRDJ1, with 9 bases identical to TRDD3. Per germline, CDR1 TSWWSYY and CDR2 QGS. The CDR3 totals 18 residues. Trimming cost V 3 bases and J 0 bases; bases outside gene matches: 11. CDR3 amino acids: CALGERARTGGDTDKLIF. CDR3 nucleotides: TGTGCTCTTGGGGAGCGGGCAAGGACTGGGGGAGACACCGATAAACTCATCTTT.

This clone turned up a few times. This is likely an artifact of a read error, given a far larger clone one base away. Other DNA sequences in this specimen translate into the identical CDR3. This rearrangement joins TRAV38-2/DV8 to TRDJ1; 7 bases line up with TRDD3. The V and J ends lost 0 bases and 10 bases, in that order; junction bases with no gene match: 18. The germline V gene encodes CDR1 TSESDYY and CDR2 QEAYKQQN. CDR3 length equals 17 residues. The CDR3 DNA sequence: TGTGCTTATAGGAGCGCCAGGCTGACTGGGGAGTCAGGAGGACTCATCTTT. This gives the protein CAYRSARLTGESGGLIF.

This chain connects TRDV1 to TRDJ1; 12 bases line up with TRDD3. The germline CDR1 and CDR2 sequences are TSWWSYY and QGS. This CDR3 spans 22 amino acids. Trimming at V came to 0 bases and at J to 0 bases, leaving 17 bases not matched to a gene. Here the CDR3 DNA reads TGTGCTCTTGGGGAACTACCCGGAGCCTTTTACTGGGGGATACCATACACCGATAAACTCATCTTT. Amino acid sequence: CALGELPGAFYWGIPYTDKLIF.

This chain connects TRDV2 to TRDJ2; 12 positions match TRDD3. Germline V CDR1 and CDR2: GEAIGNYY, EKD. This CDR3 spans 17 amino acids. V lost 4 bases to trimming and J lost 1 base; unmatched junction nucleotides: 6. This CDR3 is CACDVLGDTLLTAQLFF. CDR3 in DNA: TGTGCCTGTGATGTACTGGGGGATACTCTTTTGACAGCACAACTCTTCTTT.

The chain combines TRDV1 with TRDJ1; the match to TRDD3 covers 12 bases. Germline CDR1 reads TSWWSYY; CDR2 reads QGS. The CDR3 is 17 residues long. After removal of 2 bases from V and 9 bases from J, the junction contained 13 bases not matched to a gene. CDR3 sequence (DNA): TGTGCTCTTGGGGAATCCTTACCTTGTTACTGGGGGATACAACTCATCTTT. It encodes CALGESLPCYWGIQLIF.

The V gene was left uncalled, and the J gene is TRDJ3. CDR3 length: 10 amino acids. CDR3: CAWDTRQMFF. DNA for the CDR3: TGCGCCTGGGACACCCGACAGATGTTTTTC.

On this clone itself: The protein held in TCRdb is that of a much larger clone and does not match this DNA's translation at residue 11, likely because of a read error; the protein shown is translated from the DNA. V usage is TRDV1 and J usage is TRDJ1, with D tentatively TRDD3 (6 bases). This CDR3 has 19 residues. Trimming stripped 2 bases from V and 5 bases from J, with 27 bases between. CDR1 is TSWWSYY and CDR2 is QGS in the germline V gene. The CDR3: CALGESLPCYGGKGDKLIF. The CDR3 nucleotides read TGTGCTCTTGGGGAATCCTTACCTTGTTACGGGGGGAAAGGAGATAAACTCATCTTT.

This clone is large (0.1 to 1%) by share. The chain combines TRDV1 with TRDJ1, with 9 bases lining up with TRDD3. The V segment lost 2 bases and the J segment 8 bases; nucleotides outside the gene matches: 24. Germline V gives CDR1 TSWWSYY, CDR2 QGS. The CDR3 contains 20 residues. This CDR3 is CALGEGLAFRSAGGLRKLIF. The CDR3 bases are TGTGCTCTTGGGGAAGGTTTAGCCTTCCGTTCGGCTGGGGGATTAAGGAAACTCATCTTT.

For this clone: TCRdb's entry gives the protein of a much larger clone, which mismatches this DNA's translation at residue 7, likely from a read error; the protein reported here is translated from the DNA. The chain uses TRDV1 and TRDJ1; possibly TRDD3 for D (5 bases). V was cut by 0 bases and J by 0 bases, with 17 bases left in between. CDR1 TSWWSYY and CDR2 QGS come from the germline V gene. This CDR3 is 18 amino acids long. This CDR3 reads CALGELVGGPPYTDKLIF. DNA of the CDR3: TGTGCTCTTGGGGAACTAGTCGGGGGCCCACCCTACACCGATAAACTCATCTTT.

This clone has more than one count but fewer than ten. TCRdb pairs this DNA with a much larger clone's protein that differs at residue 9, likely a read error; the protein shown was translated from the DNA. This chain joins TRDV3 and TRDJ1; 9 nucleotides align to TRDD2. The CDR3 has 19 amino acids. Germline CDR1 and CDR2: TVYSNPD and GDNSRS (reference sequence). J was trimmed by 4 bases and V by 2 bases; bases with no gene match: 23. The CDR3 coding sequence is TGTGCCTTTCCTTCCTACGGGACCGTGGGGACATGGAGAGACGATAAACTCATCTTT. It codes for CAFPSYGTVGTWRDDKLIF.

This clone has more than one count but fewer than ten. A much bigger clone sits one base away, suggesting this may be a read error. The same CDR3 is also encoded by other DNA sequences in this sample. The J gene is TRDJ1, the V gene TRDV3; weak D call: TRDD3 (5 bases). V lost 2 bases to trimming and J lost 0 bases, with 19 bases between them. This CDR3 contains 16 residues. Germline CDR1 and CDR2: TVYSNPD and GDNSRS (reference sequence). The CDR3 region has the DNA TGTGCCTTTTTACGGGGGTGGGGCCTGTACACCGATAAACTCATCTTT. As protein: CAFLRGWGLYTDKLIF.